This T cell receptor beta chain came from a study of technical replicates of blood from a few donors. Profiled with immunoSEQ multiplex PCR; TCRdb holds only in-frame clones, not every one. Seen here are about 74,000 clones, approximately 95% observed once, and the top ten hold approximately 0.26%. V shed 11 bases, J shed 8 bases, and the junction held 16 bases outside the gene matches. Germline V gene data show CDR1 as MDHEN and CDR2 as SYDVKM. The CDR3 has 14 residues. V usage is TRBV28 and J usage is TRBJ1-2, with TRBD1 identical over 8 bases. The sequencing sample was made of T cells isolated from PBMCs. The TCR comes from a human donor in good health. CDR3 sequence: CASIAPTGGWGYTF. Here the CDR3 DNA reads TGTGCCTCCATAGCACCAACAGGGGGATGGGGCTACACCTTC.